This TCR beta chain was retrieved from a study of blood T cell repertoires in COVID-19. Turning to the study itself: Samples of COVID-19 (acute and convalescent) were obtained from the United States, Italy and Spain.

Generated by immunoSEQ multiplex PCR, the TCRdb table keeps only in-frame clones and is missing some. The table has about 320,000 clones, 89% seen once. The CDR3 is 15 amino acids. The V segment lost 5 bases and the J segment 9 bases; nucleotides outside the gene matches: 11. Per germline, CDR1 MDHEN and CDR2 SYDVKM. Input material: PBMCs or T cells enriched from blood (not recorded which). This clonotype was obtained from a man aged 60-69 years who had recovered from COVID-19. This chain joins TRBV28 and TRBJ2-1; 9 nucleotides match TRBD2. The CDR3 reads CASSEGLASQPEQFF. CDR3 nucleotide sequence: TGTGCCAGCAGTGAGGGACTAGCAAGCCAGCCTGAGCAGTTCTTC.